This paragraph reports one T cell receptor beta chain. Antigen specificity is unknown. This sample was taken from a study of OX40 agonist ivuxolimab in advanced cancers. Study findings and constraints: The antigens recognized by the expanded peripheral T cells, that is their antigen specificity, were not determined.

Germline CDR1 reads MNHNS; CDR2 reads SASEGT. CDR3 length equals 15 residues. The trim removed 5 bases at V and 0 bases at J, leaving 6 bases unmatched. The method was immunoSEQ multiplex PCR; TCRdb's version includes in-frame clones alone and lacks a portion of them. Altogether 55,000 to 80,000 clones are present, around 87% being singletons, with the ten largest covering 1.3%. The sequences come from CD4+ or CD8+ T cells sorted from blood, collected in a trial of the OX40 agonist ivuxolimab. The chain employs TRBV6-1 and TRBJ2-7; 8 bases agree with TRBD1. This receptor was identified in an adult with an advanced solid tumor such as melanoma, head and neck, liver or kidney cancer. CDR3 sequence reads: CASSSQGAGSYEQYF. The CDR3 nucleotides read TGTGCCAGCAGTTCCCAGGGGGCGGGCTCCTACGAGCAGTACTTC.